This T cell receptor beta chain derives from a study of blood T cells in healthy people across ages. It was with a sample-barcoded 5' primer and a J-beta primer mix that a second PCR of about 7 to 12 cycles was run. With 12 random nucleotides, a template-switch adaptor tagged each individual cDNA molecule. Each CDR3 protein gets one entry after TCRdb re-called the 5' RACE reads with MiXCR. The repertoire holds 910,000 or so distinct CDR3 sequences, with roughly 50% as singletons. Findings of the study overall: In long-lived donors, naive CD4+ cell counts and diversity exceeded those of aged donors.

On this clonotype itself: Its antigen remains unidentified.

Trimming cost V 2 bases and J 6 bases; bases outside gene matches: 9. From germline, CDR1 is SGHRS and CDR2 YFSETQ. The CDR3 has 18 residues. The chain combines TRBV5-1 with TRBJ2-1; TRBD2 aligns across 15 bases. Sequenced material: blood. This clonotype originated in an older woman in good health. CDR3 protein: CASSFGLAGGWSGNEQFF. The CDR3 bases are TGCGCCAGCAGCTTCGGACTAGCGGGAGGGTGGAGTGGCAATGAGCAGTTCTTC. The variable domain in full, completed from reference TRBV5-1 and TRBJ2-1, reads KAGVTQTPRYLIKTRGQQVTLSCSPISGHRSVSWYQQTPGQGLQFLFEYFSETQRNKGNFPGRFSGRQFSNSRSEMNVSTLELGDSALYLCASSFGLAGGWSGNEQFFGPGTRLTVL.